This T cell receptor beta chain was retrieved from a study of T cell clonality in common variable immunodeficiency. Study findings and constraints: CVID subjects showed higher TCRbeta clonality than healthy controls. T cell subpopulation sequencing would be needed to explain CVID clonality. Shared TCRbeta clones were fewer between CVID subjects than controls.

The CDR3 contains 15 residues. CDR1 is SEHNR, CDR2 FQNEAQ, per germline (reference sequence). With V trimmed by 5 bases and J by 3 bases, 7 bases remained unmatched. Caucasian heritage predominated among both patients and controls. Profiled with immunoSEQ multiplex PCR; TCRdb holds only in-frame clones, not every one. The sample presents about 64,000 clones, none singletons. This clone occurred many times. Its specificity is not known. The read falls 3 residues short of the CDR3 end, and the missing part is taken from the germline J gene. The chain carries TRBV7-9 and TRBJ2-1, with TRBD2 matching 7 bases. Sequencing input: peripheral blood mononuclear cells. The sequence was collected from a person aged 18 to 75 in good health. The sequenced part of the CDR3 DNA is TGTGCCAGCAGCCAAAGTTCGGGGGGCTACAATGAG. It translates to CASSQSSGGYNE. The whole CDR3 region reads CASSQSSGGYNEQFF.